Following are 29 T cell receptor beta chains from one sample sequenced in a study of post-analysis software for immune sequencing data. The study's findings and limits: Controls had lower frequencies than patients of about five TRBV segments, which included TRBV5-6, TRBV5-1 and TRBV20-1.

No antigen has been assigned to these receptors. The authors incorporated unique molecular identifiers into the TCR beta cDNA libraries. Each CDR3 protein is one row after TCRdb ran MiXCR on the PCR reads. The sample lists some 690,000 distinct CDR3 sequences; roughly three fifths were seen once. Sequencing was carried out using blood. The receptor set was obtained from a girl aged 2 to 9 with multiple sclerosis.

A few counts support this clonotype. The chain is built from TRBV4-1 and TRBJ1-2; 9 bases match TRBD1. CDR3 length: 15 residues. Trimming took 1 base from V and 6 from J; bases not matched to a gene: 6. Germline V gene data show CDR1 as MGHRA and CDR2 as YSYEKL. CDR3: CASSQGTGVPNGYTF. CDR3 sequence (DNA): TGCGCCAGCAGCCAAGGGACAGGGGTTCCTAATGGCTACACCTTC.

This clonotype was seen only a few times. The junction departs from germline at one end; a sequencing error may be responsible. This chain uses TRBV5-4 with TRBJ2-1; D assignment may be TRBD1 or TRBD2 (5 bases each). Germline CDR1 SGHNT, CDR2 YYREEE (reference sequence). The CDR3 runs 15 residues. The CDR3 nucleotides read TGTGCCAGCAGCTTGGGAGACGGGACCTACAATGAGCAGTTCTTT. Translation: CASSLGDGTYNEQFF.

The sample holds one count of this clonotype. The chain's CDR3 is CASGLGGSNIQYF. The CDR3 DNA follows: TGTGCTAGTGGTTTAGGGGGCTCAAACATTCAGTACTTC. This sequence joins TRBV12-5 and TRBJ2-4; 7 nucleotides agree with TRBD1. This CDR3 has 13 residues. J was trimmed by 6 bases and V by 3 bases; bases with no gene match: 2. The germline V gene encodes CDR1 LGHNT and CDR2 FRNRAP. Full variable domain (outside the CDR3, taken from reference TRBV12-5 and TRBJ2-4): DARVTQTPRHKVTEMGQEVTMRCQPILGHNTVFWYRQTMMQGLELLAYFRNRAPLDDSGMPKDRFSAEMPDATLATLKIQPSEPRDSAVYFCASGLGGSNIQYFGAGTRLSVL.

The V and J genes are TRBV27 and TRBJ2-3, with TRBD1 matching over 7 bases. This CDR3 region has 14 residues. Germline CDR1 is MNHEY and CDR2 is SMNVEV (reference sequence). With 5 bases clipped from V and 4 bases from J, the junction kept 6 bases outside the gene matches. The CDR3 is CASSTGARADTQYF. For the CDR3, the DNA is TGTGCCAGCAGTACAGGGGCGAGGGCAGATACGCAGTATTTT.

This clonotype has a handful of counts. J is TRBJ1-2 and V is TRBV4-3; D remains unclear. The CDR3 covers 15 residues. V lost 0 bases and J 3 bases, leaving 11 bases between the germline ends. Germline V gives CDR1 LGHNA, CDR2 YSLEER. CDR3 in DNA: TGCGCCAGCAGCCAAGAGGAAGGATCCTACTATGGCTACACCTTC. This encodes CASSQEEGSYYGYTF.

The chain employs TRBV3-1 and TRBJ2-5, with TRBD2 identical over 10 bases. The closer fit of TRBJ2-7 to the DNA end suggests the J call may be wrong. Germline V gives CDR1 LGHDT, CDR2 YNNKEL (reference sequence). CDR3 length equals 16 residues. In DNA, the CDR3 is TGTGCCAGCAGCCAAACAGCGGGAGGGCCGATTAACGAGCAGTACTTC. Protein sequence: CASSQTAGGPINEQYF.

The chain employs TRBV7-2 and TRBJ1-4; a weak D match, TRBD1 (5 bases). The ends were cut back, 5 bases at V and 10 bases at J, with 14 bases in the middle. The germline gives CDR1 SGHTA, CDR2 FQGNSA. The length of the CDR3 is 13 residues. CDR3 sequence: CASSTFQGGKLFF. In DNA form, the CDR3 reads TGTGCCAGCAGCACCTTCCAGGGTGGAAAACTGTTTTTT.

The CDR3 DNA reads as TGCAGTGCTAGAGATCGGACAGAAAGGAACTATGGCTACACCTTC. Its protein is CSARDRTERNYGYTF. This chain joins TRBV20-1 and TRBJ1-2; D perhaps matches TRBD1 (6 bases). Germline CDR1 DFQATT, CDR2 SNEGSKA (reference sequence). CDR3 length: 15 amino acids. Deletions cut 0 bases from V and 2 bases from J, with 13 bases between.

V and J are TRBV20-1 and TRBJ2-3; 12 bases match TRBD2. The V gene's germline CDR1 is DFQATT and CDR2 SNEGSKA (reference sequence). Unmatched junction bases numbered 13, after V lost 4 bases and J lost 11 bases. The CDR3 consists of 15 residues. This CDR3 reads CSATRTSGADVGQYF. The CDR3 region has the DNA TGCAGTGCTACCCGGACTAGCGGGGCTGATGTGGGGCAGTATTTT.

The CDR3 DNA reads as TGTGCCAGCAGCTTAGGGACAGGATCCGCCAGCTCCTACAATGAGCAGTTCTTC. It yields the protein CASSLGTGSASSYNEQFF. The genes are TRBV7-9 and TRBJ2-1; 7 bases are a match to TRBD1. There are 18 residues in the CDR3. V shed 1 base and J 0 bases; nucleotides not matched to a gene: 9. Germline CDR1 and CDR2: SEHNR and FQNEAQ (reference sequence).

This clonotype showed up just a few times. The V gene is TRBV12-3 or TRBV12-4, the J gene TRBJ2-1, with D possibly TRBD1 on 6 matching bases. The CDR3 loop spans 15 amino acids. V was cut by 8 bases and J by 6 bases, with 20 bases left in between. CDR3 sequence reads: CASGSGRDMFNEQFF. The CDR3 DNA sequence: TGTGCCAGCGGCTCTGGAAGGGACATGTTCAATGAGCAGTTCTTC.

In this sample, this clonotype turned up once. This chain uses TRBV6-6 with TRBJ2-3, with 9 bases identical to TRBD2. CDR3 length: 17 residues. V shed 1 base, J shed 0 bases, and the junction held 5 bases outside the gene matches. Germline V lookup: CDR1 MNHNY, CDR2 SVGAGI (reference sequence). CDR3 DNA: TGTGCCAGCAGTTACTTACCTAGCGGGACTAGCACAGATACGCAGTATTTT. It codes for CASSYLPSGTSTDTQYF.

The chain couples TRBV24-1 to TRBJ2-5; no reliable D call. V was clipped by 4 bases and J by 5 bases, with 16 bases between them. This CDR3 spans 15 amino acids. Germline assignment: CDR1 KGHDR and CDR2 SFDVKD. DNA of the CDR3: TGTGCCACCAGTGACCGTGATGACATCAGCGAGACCCAGTACTTC. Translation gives CATSDRDDISETQYF.

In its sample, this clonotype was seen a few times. Here the CDR3 reads CASSPSHSYEQYF. CDR3 nucleotides: TGTGCCAGCAGTCCGAGTCATTCCTACGAGCAGTACTTC. The J gene is TRBJ2-7, the V gene TRBV7-9; D uncertain. Deletions cut 6 bases from V and 1 base from J, with 10 bases between. Germline CDR1 reads SEHNR; CDR2 reads FQNEAQ (reference sequence). This CDR3 has 13 amino acids.

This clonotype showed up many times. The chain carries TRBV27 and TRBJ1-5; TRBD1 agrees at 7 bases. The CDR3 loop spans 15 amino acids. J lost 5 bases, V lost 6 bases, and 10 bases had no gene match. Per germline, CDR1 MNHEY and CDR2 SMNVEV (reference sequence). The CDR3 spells CASRMGAGGDQPQHF. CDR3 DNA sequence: TGTGCCAGCAGGATGGGCGCAGGGGGAGATCAGCCCCAGCATTTT.

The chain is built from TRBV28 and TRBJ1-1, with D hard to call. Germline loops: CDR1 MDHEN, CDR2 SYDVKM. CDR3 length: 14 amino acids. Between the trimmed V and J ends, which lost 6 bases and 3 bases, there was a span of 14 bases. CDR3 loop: CASRLLGRDTEAFF. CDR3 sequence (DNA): TGTGCCAGCAGGCTCCTAGGGAGGGACACTGAAGCTTTCTTT. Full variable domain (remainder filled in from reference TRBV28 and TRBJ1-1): DVKVTQSSRYLVKRTGEKVFLECVQDMDHENMFWYRQDPGLGLRLIYFSYDVKMKEKGDIPEGYSVSREKKERFSLILESASTNQTSMYLCASRLLGRDTEAFFGQGTRLTVV.

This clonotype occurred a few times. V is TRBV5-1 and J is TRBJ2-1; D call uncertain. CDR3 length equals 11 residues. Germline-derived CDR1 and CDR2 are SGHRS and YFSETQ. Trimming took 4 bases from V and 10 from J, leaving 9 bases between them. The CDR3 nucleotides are TGCGCCAGCAGCGGGGAAGTGGAGCAGTTCTTC. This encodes CASSGEVEQFF. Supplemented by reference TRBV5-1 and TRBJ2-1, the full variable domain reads KAGVTQTPRYLIKTRGQQVTLSCSPISGHRSVSWYQQTPGQGLQFLFEYFSETQRNKGNFPGRFSGRQFSNSRSEMNVSTLELGDSALYLCASSGEVEQFFGPGTRLTVL.

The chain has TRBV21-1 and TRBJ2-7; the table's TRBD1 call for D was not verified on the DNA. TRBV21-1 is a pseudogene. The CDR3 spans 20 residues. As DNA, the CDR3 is TGTGCCAGCAGCAAAGCGCGGCAGGGAACATCCTATTCAATCTCCTACGAGCAGTACTTC. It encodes CASSKARQGTSYSISYEQYF.

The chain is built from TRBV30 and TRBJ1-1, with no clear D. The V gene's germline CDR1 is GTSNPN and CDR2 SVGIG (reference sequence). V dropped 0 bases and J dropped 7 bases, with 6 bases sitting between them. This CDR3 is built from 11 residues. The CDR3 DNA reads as TGTGCCTGGAGTGTAGGGCTTGAAGCTTTCTTT. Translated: CAWSVGLEAFF.

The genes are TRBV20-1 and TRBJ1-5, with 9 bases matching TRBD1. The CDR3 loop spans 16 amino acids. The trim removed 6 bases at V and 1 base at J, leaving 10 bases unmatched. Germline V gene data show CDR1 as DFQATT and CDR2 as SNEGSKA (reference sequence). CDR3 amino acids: CSALGTGTTSNQPQHF. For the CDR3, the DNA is TGCAGTGCACTCGGGACAGGGACAACCAGCAATCAGCCCCAGCATTTT.

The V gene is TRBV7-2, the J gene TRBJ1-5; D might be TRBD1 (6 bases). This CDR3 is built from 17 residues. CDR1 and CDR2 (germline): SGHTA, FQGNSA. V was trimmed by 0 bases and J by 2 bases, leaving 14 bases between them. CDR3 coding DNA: TGTGCCAGCAGCTTAGCGAGGGGGGTCTTTGGCAATCAGCCCCAGCATTTT. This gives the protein CASSLARGVFGNQPQHF.

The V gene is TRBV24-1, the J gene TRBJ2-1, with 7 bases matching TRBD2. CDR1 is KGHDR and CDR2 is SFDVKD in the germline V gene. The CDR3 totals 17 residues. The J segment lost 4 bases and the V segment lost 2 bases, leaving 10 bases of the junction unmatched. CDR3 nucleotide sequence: TGTGCCACCAGTGATTCCCTCGGCGGGAGCGGGTACAATGAGCAGTTCTTC. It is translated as CATSDSLGGSGYNEQFF.

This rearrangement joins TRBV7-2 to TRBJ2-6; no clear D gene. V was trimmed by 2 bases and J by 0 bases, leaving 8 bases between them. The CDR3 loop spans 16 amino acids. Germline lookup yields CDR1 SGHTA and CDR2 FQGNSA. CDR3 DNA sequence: TGTGCCAGCAGCTTAAGGCCTAACTCTGGGGCCAACGTCCTGACTTTC. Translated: CASSLRPNSGANVLTF.

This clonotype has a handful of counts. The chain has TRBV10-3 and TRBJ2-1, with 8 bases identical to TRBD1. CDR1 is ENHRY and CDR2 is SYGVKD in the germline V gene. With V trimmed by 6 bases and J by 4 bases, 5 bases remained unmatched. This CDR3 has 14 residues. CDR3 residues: CAISQGQEYNEQFF. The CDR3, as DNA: TGTGCCATCAGCCAGGGACAGGAGTACAATGAGCAGTTCTTC.

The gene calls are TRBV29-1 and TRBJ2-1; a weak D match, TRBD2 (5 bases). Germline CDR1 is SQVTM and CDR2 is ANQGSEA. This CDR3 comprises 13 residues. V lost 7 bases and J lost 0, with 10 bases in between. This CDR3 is CSGSESSYNEQFF. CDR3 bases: TGCAGCGGTAGCGAGAGCTCCTACAATGAGCAGTTCTTC.

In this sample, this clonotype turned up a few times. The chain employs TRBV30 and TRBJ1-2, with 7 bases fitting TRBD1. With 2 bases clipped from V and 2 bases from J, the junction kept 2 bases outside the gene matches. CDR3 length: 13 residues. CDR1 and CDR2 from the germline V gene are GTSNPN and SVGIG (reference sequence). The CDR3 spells CAWSTQGNYGYTF. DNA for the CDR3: TGTGCCTGGAGTACACAGGGGAACTATGGCTACACCTTC.

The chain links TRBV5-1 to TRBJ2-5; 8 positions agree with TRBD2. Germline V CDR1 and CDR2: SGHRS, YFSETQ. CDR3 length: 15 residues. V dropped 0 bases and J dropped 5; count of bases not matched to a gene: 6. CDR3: CASSLVPGGRETQYF. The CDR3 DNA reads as TGCGCCAGCAGCTTGGTTCCGGGAGGGCGGGAGACCCAGTACTTC.

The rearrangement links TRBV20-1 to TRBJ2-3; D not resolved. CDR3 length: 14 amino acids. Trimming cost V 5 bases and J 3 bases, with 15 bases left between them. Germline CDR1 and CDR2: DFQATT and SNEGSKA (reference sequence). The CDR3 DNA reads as TGCAGTGCTCCGGATCAAGAAACGACAGATACGCAGTATTTT. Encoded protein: CSAPDQETTDTQYF.

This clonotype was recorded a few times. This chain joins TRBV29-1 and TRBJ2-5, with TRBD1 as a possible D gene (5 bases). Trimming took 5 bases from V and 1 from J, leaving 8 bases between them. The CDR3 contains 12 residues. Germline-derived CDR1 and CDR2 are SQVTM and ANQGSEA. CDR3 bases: TGCAGCGTTTGCGACAGCCAAGAGACCCAGTACTTC. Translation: CSVCDSQETQYF.